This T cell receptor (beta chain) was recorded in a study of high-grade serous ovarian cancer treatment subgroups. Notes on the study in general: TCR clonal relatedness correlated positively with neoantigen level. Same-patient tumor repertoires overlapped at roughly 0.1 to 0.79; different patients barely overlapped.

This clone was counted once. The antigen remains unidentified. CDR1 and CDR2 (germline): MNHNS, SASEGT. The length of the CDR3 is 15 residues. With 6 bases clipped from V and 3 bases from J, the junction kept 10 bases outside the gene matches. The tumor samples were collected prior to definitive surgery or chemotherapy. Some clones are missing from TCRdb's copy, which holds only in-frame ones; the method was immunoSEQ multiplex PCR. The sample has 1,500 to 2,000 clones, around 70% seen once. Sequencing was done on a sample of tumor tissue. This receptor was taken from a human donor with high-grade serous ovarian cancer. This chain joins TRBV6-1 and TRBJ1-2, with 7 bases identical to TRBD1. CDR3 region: CASRKVTGADYGYTF. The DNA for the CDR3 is TGTGCCAGCAGGAAAGTAACAGGGGCGGACTATGGCTACACCTTC.